The present entry profiles one TCR beta chain with its context. Sequencing was performed with immunoSEQ multiplex PCR; in TCRdb, only in-frame clones are kept and a portion is missing. The repertoire holds tens of thousands of clones, with approximately 86% as singletons. This specimen comes from a study of PD-L1 blockade in urothelial cancer. For the study at large: Blood samples had a median of roughly 140,000 T cells.

Sample time point: peripheral blood 6 weeks after treatment start. This CDR3 region has 14 residues. V was shortened by 7 bases and J by 1 base, with 16 bases between the two germline ends. The V gene's germline CDR1 is GTSNPN and CDR2 SVGIG (reference sequence). This sequence was found in a man aged 50 to 59 with urothelial cancer. The sequencing used PBMCs, collected around atezolizumab (anti-PD-L1) treatment. The chain has TRBV30 and TRBJ2-5; tentative D call: TRBD1 (6 bases). This chain's CDR3 is CASRTVGSQETQYF. The CDR3 DNA is TGTGCCTCGCGGACAGTAGGTTCCCAAGAGACCCAGTACTTC.